This T cell receptor (beta chain) appears in the sequencing data of a study of post-analysis software for immune sequencing data (dated by TCRdb to the mid-2010s). Looking at the study overall: Recorded disease courses included relapsing-remitting, secondary progressive and progressive-relapsing multiple sclerosis, with some patients lacking subtype annotation. A subset of samples was prepared in parallel using single-end sample barcoding, then pooled and co-amplified after Illumina adapter ligation. Patient repertoires were compared against roughly 10 previously published healthy control repertoires from donors aged about 6 to 28 years. General study outcomes and caveats: Direct clustering with F measure showed strong co-clustering of samples prepared in the same batch, prompting a batch-effect correction. Compared with controls, multiple sclerosis patients had significantly lower normalized Chao1 diversity, a finding suggesting substantial peripheral T-cell clonal expansion. Patients showed significantly higher frequencies than controls for several TRBV segments, among them TRBV5-6, TRBV5-1 and TRBV20-1. The control group was slightly older than the multiple sclerosis patient group.

To demonstrate the VDJtools post-analysis software, the study profiled TCR beta repertoires from the peripheral blood of under 15 young patients with multiple sclerosis. The multiple sclerosis patients were children and adolescents between roughly 6 and 16 years of age. Library construction relied on PCR. Reads for this sample came from an Illumina HiSeq 2500. To reduce PCR and sequencing biases, unique molecular identifiers were built into the TCR beta cDNA libraries. Roughly 0.5 million cDNA molecules were obtained per 1 to 10 million input T cells, so each molecule approximated one T cell. The patient libraries were prepared and sequenced using the same protocol as the earlier healthy control dataset. Samples belonging to the same batch were prepared together, multiplexed and sequenced on a shared HiSeq lane. As for the authors' bioinformatics: Raw barcoded reads were processed with MIGEC, discarding single-read molecular identifier groups before consensus assembly and CDR3 extraction. Clonotype tables were post-analysed with VDJtools, and diversity was normalized by down-sampling all datasets to the smallest sample size. To correct batch-related cross-sample contamination, repertoire overlap clustering matched CDR3 amino acid sequences but not nucleotide sequences. TCRdb applied fastp at Q25 and MiXCR to the public reads, then kept only in-frame beta chains. Here each entry gathers all rows of one CDR3 protein and keeps the most common genes and DNA. These V and J calls originate from TCRdb's pipeline instead of the authors' own analysis. A total of approximately 570,000 distinct CDR3 sequences appear in this sample, about 44% of them only once. Of the sample, 1.5% to 2% falls within the top ten clones.

V and J are truncated by 5 bases and 3 bases respectively, leaving an intervening sequence of 13 bases. CDR1 is given as MNHEY and CDR2 as SVGAGI, both from the germline V gene. CDR3 length: 14 amino acids, cysteine to phenylalanine. The retained sequence is limited to the CDR3, 42 bases, with the frame set at the first base. As to this clonotype: Its target antigen remains unknown. No quality values exist for individual bases; no much larger clone is one base distant.

Rearrangement joined TRBV6-5 to TRBJ1-1, with the D segment identity uncertain. This sequence originates from a girl aged 5 to 17 with multiple sclerosis. Sequenced material: blood. The CDR3 reads CASSKAAQDTEAFF. Here is the DNA: TGTGCCAGCAGTAAAGCTGCCCAGGACACTGAAGCTTTCTTT.